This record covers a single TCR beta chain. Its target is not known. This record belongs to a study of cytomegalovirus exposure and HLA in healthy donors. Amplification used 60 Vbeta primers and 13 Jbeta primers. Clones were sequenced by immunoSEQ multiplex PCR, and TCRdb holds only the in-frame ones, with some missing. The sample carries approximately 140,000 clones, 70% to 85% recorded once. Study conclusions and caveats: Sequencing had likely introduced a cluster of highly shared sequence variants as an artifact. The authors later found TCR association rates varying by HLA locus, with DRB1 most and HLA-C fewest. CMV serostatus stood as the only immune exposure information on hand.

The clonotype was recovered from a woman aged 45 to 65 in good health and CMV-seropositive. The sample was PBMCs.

The DNA for the CDR3 is TGTGCCAGCAGTCACAGGGAGACCGAGCAGTACTTC. Protein sequence: CASSHRETEQYF. The chain recombines TRBV6-6 with TRBJ2-7; TRBD1 might be the D (6 bases). CDR3 length: 12 residues. V shed 5 bases and J shed 6 bases, with 11 bases lying between them. CDR1 and CDR2 (germline): MNHNY, SVGAGI (reference sequence).